This T cell receptor beta chain was observed in a study of control samples from healthy donors and cancer patients. Germline assignment: CDR1 WNHNN and CDR2 SYGVQD (reference sequence). The CDR3 contains 13 residues. Trimming stripped 5 bases from V and 6 bases from J, with 8 bases between. Some clones are missing from TCRdb's copy, which holds only in-frame ones; the method was immunoSEQ multiplex PCR. The sample contains 40,000 to 50,000 clones, approximately 82% of which appear only once. Sequences were obtained from blood. This clonotype originated in a man aged 55 to 70 in good health. This chain connects TRBV10-1 to TRBJ1-6, with a possible D match to TRBD1 (5 bases). The chain's CDR3 is CASSTTANSPLHF. For the CDR3, the DNA is TGCGCCAGCAGTACGACAGCTAATTCACCCCTCCACTTT.